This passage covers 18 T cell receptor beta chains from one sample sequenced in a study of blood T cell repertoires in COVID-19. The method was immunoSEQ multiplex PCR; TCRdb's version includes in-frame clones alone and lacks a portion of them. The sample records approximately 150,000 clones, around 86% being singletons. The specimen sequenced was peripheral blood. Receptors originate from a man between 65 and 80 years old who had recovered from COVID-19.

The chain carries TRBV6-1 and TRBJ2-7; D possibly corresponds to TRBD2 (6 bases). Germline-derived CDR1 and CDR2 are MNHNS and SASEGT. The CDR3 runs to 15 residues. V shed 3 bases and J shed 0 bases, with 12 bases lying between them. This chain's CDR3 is CASSDQRVYSYEQYF. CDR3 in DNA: TGTGCCAGCAGTGACCAGCGGGTTTACTCCTACGAGCAGTACTTC.

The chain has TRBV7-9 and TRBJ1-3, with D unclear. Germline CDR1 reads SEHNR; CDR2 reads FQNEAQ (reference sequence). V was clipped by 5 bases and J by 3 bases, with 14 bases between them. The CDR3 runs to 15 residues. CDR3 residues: CASSPTAADGNTIYF. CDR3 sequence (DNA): TGTGCCAGCAGCCCTACTGCCGCCGATGGAAACACCATATATTTT.

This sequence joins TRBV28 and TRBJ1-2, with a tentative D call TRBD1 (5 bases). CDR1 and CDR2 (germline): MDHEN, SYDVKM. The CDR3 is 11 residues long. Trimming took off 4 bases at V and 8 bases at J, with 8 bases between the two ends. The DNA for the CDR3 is TGTGCCAGCAGTTCTGGACACGGCTACACCTTC. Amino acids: CASSSGHGYTF.

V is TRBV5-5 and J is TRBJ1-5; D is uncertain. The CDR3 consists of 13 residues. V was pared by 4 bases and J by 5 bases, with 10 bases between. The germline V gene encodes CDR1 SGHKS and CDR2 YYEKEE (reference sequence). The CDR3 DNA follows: TGTGCCAGCAGCGAAGGGAGTTATCAGCCCCAGCATTTT. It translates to CASSEGSYQPQHF. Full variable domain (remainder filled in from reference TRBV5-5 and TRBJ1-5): DAGVTQSPTHLIKTRGQQVTLRCSPISGHKSVSWYQQVLGQGPQFIFQYYEKEERGRGNFPDRFSARQFPNYSSELNVNALLLGDSALYLCASSEGSYQPQHFGDGTRLSIL.

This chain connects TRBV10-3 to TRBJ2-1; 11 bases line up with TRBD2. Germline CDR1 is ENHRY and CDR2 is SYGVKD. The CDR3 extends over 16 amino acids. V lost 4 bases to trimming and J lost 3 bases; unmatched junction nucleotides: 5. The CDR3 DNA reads TGTGCCATCAGTGCCTCGACTAGCGGGATCTACAATGAGCAGTTCTTC. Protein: CAISASTSGIYNEQFF.

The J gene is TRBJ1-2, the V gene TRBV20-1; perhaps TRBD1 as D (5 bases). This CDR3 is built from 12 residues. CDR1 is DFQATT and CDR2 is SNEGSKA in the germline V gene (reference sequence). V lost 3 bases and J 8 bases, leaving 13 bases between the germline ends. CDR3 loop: CSASRQGGGYTF. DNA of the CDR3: TGCAGTGCTAGTCGCCAGGGTGGGGGCTACACCTTC.

DNA for the CDR3: TGTGCCAGCAGCGCTCAGTACGAGCAGTACTTC. Translation gives CASSAQYEQYF. The chain employs TRBV21-1 and TRBJ2-7; the table's D call TRBD1 went unverified against the DNA. TRBV21-1 has pseudogene status. CDR3 length: 11 amino acids.

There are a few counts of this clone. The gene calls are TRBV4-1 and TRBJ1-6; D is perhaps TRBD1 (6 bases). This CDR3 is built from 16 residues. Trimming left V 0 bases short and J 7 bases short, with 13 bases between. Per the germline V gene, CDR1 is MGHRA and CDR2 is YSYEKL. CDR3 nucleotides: TGCGCCAGCAGCCAAGAAAACAGGGTAGAAAATTCACCCCTCCACTTT. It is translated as CASSQENRVENSPLHF.

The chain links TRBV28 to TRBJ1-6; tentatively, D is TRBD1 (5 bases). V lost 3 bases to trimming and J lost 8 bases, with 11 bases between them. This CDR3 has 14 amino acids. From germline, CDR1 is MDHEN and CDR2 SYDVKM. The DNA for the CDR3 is TGTGCCAGCAGTTTTGAACAGGAGCATTCACCCCTCCACTTT. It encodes CASSFEQEHSPLHF.

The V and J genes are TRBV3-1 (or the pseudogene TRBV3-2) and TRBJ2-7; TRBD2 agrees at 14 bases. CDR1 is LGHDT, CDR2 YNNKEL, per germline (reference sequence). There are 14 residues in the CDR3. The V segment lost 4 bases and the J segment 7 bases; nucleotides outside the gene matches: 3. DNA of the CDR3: TGTGCCAGCAGCCCGACTAGCGGGAGGGAGGAGCAGTACTTC. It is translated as CASSPTSGREEQYF.

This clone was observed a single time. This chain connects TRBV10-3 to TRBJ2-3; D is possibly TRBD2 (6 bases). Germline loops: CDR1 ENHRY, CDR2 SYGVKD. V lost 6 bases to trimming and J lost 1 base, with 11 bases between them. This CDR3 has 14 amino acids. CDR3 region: CAIRTGTRTDTQYF. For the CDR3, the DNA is TGTGCCATCAGGACCGGGACTCGCACAGATACGCAGTATTTT.

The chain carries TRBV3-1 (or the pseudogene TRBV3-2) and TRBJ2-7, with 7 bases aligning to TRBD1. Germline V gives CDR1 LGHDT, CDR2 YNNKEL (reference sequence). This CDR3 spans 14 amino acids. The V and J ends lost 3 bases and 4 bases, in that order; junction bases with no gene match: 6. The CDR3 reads CASSQEDRRYEQYF. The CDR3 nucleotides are TGTGCCAGCAGCCAGGAGGACAGGAGATACGAGCAGTACTTC.

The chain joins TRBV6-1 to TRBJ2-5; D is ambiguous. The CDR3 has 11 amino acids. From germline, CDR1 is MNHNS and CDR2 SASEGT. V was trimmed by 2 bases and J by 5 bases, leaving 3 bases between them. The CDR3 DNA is TGTGCCAGCAGTGAACGGGAGACCCAGTACTTC. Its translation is CASSERETQYF.

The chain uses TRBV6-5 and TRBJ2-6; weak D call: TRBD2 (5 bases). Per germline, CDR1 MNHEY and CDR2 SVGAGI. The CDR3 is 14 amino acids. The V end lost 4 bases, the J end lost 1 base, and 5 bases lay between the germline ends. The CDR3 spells CASSSGSGANVLTF. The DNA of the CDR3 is TGTGCCAGCAGTTCGGGATCTGGGGCCAACGTCCTGACTTTC.

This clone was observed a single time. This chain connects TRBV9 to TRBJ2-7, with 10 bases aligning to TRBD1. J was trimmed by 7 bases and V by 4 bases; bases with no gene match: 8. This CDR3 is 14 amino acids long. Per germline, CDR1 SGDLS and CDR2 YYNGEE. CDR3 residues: CASSPETGGGEQYF. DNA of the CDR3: TGTGCCAGCAGCCCAGAGACAGGGGGCGGGGAGCAGTACTTC.

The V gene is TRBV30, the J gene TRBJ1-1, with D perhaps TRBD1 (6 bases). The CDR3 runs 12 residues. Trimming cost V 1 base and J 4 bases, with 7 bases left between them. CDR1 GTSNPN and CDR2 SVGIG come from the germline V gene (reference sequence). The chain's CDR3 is CAWSDRATEAFF. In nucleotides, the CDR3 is TGTGCCTGGAGTGACAGGGCCACTGAAGCTTTCTTT.

The CDR3 protein is CASSLAGSSYNEQFF. Here the CDR3 DNA reads TGCGCCAGCAGCTTGGCCGGGAGCTCCTACAATGAGCAGTTCTTC. The chain employs TRBV5-1 and TRBJ2-1; D perhaps matches TRBD2 (6 bases). Trimming removed 0 bases at V and 0 bases at J, with 7 bases between. The CDR3 is 15 residues long. Germline lookup yields CDR1 SGHRS and CDR2 YFSETQ.

The CDR3 DNA reads as TGTGCCAGCAGTTTAGAAGTCTACGAGCAGTACTTC. It is translated as CASSLEVYEQYF. This rearrangement joins TRBV6-5 to TRBJ2-7; no clear D gene. The CDR3 contains 12 residues. Trimming pared 4 bases from V and 3 bases from J, leaving 7 bases between. CDR1 and CDR2 (germline): MNHEY, SVGAGI.